The 5 T cell receptor beta chains reported below all come from one sample, sequenced in a study of cytomegalovirus exposure and HLA in healthy donors. PCR amplification relied on 60 Vbeta primers (plus 13 Jbeta primers). Clones were sequenced by immunoSEQ multiplex PCR, and TCRdb holds only the in-frame ones, with some missing. The table lists about 140,000 clones, about 80% of them singletons, with 14% in the top ten. The sample consisted of PBMCs. These receptors originate from a woman aged 35 to 49 in good health and CMV-seronegative.

This clone was counted a few times. CDR3 residues: CAMTGGRGQPQHF. The CDR3 DNA follows: TGTGCCATGACAGGGGGGAGAGGTCAGCCCCAGCATTTT. This sequence joins TRBV5-4 and TRBJ1-5; 9 bases are a match to TRBD1. J lost 6 bases, V lost 9 bases, and 7 bases had no gene match. Germline-derived CDR1 and CDR2 are SGHNT and YYREEE (reference sequence). The CDR3 spans 13 residues. Combining the CDR3 with reference TRBV5-4 and TRBJ1-5 gives the whole variable domain ETGVTQSPTHLIKTRGQQVTLRCSSQSGHNTVSWYQQALGQGPQFIFQYYREEENGRGNFPPRFSGLQFPNYSSELNVNALELDDSALYLCAMTGGRGQPQHFGDGTRLSIL.

The rearrangement joins TRBV30 to TRBJ1-6, with D hard to call. The CDR3 is made up of 13 amino acids. The germline V gene has CDR1 GTSNPN and CDR2 SVGIG (reference sequence). Trimming removed 2 bases at V and 6 bases at J, with 8 bases between. This chain's CDR3 is CAWSRRVNSPLHF. CDR3 bases: TGTGCCTGGAGTAGGCGGGTTAATTCACCCCTCCACTTT.

In its sample, this clone was seen a few times. The chain uses TRBV9 and TRBJ2-3, with 7 bases fitting TRBD2. The CDR3 runs to 14 residues. Germline CDR1 SGDLS, CDR2 YYNGEE. Trimming removed 3 bases from V and 0 bases from J; junction bases left unmatched: 1. CDR3 residues: CASSGSGSTDTQYF. CDR3 coding DNA: TGTGCCAGCAGCGGTAGCGGGAGCACAGATACGCAGTATTTT.

The V gene is TRBV7-9, the J gene TRBJ1-3; TRBD1 is a possible D gene (5 bases). This CDR3 spans 15 amino acids. The germline V gene encodes CDR1 SEHNR and CDR2 FQNEAQ (reference sequence). Between the trimmed V and J ends, which lost 1 base and 8 bases, there was a span of 15 bases. The CDR3 sequence: CASSLVGGTPDTIYF. The CDR3 nucleotides read TGTGCCAGCAGCTTAGTGGGGGGGACCCCGGACACCATATATTTT.

V is TRBV5-4 and J is TRBJ2-7; TRBD1 might be the D (6 bases). The germline CDR1 and CDR2 sequences are SGHNT and YYREEE (reference sequence). The CDR3 sequence is 13 residues long. Trimming shortened V by 5 bases and J by 0 bases, and 9 bases separated the two germline ends. DNA for the CDR3: TGTGCCAGCAGGGACAGTTCCTCCTACGAGCAGTACTTC. Its protein product is CASRDSSSYEQYF.